This T cell receptor beta chain was identified during a study of cytomegalovirus exposure and HLA in healthy donors. With 60 Vbeta and 13 Jbeta primers, the PCR was carried out. Some clones are missing from TCRdb's copy, which holds only in-frame ones; the method was immunoSEQ multiplex PCR. The table has a few hundred thousand clones, around 73% seen once. V lost 4 bases, J lost 5 bases, and 17 bases lay in between. This CDR3 contains 14 residues. Germline loops: CDR1 GTSNPN, CDR2 SVGIG (reference sequence). This chain joins TRBV30 and TRBJ1-1; D perhaps matches TRBD1 (5 bases). The sequence was obtained from a woman aged 25 to 45 in good health and CMV-seronegative. Input material: PBMCs. CDR3 nucleotide sequence: TGTGCCTGGAATCGGGGTCGGAGGGGAACTGAAGCTTTCTTT. Translation gives CAWNRGRRGTEAFF.